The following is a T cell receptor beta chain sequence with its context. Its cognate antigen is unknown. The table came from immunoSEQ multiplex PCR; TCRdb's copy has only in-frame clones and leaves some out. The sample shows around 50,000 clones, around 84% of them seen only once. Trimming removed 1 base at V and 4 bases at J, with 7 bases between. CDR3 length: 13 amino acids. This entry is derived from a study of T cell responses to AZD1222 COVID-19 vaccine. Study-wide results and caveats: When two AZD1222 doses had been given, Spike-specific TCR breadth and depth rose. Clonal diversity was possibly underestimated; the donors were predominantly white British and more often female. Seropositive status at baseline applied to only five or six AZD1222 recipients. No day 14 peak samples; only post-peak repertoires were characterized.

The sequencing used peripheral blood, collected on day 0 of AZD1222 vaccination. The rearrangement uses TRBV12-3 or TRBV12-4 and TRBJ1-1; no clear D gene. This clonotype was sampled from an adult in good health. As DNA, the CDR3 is TGTGCCAGCAGTTTAGGTGGGAGCACTGAAGCTTTCTTT. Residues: CASSLGGSTEAFF.